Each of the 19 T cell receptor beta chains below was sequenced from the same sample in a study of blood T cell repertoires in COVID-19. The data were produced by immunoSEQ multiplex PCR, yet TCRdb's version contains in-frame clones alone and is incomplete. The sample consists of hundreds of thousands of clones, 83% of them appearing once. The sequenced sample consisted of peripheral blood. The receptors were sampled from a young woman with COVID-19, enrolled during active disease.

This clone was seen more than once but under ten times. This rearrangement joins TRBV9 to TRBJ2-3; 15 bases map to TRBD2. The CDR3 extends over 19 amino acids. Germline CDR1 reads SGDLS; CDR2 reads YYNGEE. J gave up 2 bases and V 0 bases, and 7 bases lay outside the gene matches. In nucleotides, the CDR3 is TGTGCCAGCAGCGTAGAACCGGGACTAGCGGGAGGCCCCACAGATACGCAGTATTTT. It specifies CASSVEPGLAGGPTDTQYF.

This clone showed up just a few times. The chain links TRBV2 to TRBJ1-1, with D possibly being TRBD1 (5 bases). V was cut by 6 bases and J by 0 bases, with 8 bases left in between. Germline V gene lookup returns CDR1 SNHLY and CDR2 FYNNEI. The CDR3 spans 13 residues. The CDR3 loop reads CASSTDMNTEAFF. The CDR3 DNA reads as TGTGCCAGCAGCACGGACATGAACACTGAAGCTTTCTTT.

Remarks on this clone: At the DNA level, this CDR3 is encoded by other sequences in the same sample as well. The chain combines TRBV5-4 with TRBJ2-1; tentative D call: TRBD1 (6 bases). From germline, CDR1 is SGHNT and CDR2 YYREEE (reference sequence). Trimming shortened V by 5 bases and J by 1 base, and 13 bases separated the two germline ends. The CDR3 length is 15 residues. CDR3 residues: CASSETGDSYNEQFF. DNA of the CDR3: TGTGCCAGCAGTGAGACAGGTGATTCCTACAATGAGCAGTTCTTC.

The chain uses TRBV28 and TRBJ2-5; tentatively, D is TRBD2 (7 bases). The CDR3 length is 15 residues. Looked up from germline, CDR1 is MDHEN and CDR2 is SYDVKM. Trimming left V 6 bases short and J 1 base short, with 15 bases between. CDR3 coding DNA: TGTGCCAGCAGCTCGATTAGGGGGGGCCAAGAGACCCAGTACTTC. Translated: CASSSIRGGQETQYF.

CDR3 nucleotide sequence: TGTGCCAGCAGCCAAGACCCGGGTTCACCCCTCCACTTT. Translation gives CASSQDPGSPLHF. The chain employs TRBV14 and TRBJ1-6; no clear D gene. Germline loops: CDR1 SGHDN, CDR2 FVKESK. The CDR3 length is 13 residues. V shed 0 bases and J shed 9 bases, with 6 bases lying between them.

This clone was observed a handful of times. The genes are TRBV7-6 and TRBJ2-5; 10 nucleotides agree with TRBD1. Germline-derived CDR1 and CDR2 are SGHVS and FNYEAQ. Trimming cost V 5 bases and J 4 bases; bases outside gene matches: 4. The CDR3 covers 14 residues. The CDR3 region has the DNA TGTGCCAGCAGCGACAGGGGGCGACGAGAGACCCAGTACTTC. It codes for CASSDRGRRETQYF.

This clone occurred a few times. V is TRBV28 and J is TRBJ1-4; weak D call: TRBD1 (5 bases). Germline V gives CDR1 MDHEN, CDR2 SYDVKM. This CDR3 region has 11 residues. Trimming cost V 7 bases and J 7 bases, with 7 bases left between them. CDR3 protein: CASTTGEKLFF. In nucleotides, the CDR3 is TGTGCCAGCACCACAGGTGAAAAACTGTTTTTT.

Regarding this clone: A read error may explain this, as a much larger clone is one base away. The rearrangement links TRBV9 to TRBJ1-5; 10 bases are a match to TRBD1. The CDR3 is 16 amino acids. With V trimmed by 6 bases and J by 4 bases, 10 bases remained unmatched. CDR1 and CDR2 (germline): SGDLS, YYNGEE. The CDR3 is CASNAGTGASNQPQHF. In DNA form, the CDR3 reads TGTGCCAGCAACGCCGGGACAGGGGCTTCTAATCAGCCCCAGCATTTT.

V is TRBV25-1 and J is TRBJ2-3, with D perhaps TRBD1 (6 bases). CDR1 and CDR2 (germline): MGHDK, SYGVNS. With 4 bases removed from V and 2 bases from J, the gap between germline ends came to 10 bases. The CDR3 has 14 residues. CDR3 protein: CASSGGPNTDTQYF. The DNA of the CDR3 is TGTGCCAGCAGTGGGGGGCCAAACACAGATACGCAGTATTTT.

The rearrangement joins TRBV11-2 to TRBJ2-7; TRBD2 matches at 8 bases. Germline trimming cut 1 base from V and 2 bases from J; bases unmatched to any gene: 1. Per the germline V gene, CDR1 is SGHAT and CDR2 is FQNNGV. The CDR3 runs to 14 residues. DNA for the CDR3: TGTGCCAGCAGCTTAGGAGCGGGGGCCTACGAGCAGTACTTC. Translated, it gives CASSLGAGAYEQYF.

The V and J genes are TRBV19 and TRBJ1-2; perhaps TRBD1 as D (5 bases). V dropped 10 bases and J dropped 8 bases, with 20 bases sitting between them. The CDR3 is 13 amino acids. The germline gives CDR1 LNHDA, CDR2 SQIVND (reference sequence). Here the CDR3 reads CATRPPGLVGYTF. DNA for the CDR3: TGTGCCACCCGGCCCCCGGGACTCGTCGGCTACACCTTC.

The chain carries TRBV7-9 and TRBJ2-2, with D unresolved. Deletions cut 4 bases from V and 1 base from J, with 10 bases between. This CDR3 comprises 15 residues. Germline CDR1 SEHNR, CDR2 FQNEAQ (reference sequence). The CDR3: CASSSRRQNTGELFF. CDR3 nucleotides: TGTGCCAGCAGCTCCAGAAGACAGAACACCGGGGAGCTGTTTTTT.

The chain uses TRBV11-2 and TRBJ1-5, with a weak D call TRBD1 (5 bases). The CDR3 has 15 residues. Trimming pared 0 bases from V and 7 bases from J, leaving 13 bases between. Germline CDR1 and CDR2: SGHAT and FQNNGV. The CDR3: CASSLDPGVGQPQHF. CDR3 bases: TGTGCCAGCAGCTTAGATCCGGGGGTAGGACAGCCCCAGCATTTT.

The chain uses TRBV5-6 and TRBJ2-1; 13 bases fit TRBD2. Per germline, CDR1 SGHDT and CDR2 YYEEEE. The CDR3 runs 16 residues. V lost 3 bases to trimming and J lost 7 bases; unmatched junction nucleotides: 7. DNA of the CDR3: TGTGCCAGCAGCTGGGGGACTAGCGGGATAGGTAATGAGCAGTTCTTC. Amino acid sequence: CASSWGTSGIGNEQFF.

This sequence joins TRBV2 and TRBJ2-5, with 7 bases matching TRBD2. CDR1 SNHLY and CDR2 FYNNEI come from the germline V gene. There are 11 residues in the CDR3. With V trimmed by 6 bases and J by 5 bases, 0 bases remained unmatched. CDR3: CASRGGETQYF. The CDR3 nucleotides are TGTGCCAGCAGGGGGGGGGAGACCCAGTACTTC.

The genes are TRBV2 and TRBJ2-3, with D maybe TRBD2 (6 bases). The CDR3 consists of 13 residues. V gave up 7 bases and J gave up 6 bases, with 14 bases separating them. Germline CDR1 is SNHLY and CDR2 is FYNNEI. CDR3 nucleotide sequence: TGTGCCAGCACCTTTGAGGGGAGGGATACGCAGTATTTT. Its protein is CASTFEGRDTQYF.

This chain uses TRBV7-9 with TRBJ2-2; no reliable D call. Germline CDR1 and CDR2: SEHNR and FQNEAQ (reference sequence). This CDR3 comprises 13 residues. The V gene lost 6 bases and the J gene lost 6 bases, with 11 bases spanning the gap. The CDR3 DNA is TGTGCCAGCAGTCCCGGTATTGCCGGGGAGCTGTTTTTT. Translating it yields CASSPGIAGELFF.

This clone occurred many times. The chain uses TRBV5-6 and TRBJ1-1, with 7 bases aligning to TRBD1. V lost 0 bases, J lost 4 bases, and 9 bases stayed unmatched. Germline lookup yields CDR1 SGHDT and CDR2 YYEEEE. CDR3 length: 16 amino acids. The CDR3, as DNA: TGTGCCAGCAGCTTGGTTGACAGGGTTTTGAGCACTGAAGCTTTCTTT. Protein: CASSLVDRVLSTEAFF.

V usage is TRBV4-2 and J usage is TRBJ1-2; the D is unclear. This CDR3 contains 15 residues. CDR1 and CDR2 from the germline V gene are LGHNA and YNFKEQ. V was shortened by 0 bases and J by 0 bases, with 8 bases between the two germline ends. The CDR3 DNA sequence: TGTGCCAGCAGCCAAGATGGGAGATCTAACTATGGCTACACCTTC. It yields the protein CASSQDGRSNYGYTF.